This T cell receptor (beta chain) is drawn from a study of cytomegalovirus exposure and HLA in healthy donors. Notes on the study in general: Researchers reported in a later analysis that common viral pathogens appeared linked to several top clusters. Associated with HLA alleles at 0.05 false discovery rate in a later analysis were about 17,000 TCR beta sequences. Productive status was seen about 87% or about 30% of the time for most TCR beta V segments in an earlier analysis.

CDR3 length equals 12 residues. Looked up from germline, CDR1 is SGHTA and CDR2 is FQGNSA. Trimming took off 4 bases at V and 4 bases at J, with 7 bases between the two ends. Points on this clone: Its cognate antigen is unknown.

Primers included in the PCR were 60 Vbeta and 13 Jbeta primers. Using immunoSEQ multiplex PCR, the repertoire was profiled, and TCRdb retains in-frame clones only, with some absent. The sample carries some 140,000 clones, 70% to 80% recorded once. The chain has TRBV7-2 and TRBJ2-5, with a possible D match to TRBD2 (5 bases). The sample consisted of PBMCs. This TCR was sampled from a woman in her forties or fifties in good health and CMV-seropositive. CDR3 nucleotides: TGTGCCAGCAGCTCGACTACAGAGACCCAGTACTTC. Its protein is CASSSTTETQYF. Filled out from reference TRBV7-2 and TRBJ2-5, the complete variable domain reads GAGVSQSPSNKVTEKGKDVELRCDPISGHTALYWYRQSLGQGLEFLIYFQGNSAPDKSGLPSDRFSAERTGGSVSTLTIQRTQQEDSAVYLCASSSTTETQYFGPGTRLLVL.